These 10 T cell receptor beta chains originate from one sample sequenced in a study of blood T cell repertoires in COVID-19. The assay was immunoSEQ multiplex PCR, and TCRdb's table has in-frame clones only and misses some. Of about 410,000 clones listed, approximately 89% are singletons. Sequenced sample: peripheral blood. All receptors derive from a woman aged 40 to 49 with COVID-19, enrolled during active disease.

V usage is TRBV19 and J usage is TRBJ1-5, with TRBD1 matching 7 bases. Germline V lookup: CDR1 LNHDA, CDR2 SQIVND (reference sequence). The CDR3 has 14 amino acids. With 7 bases clipped from V and 6 bases from J, the junction kept 9 bases outside the gene matches. The CDR3 DNA follows: TGTGCCAGTACCCCGGGACAGATACTTCAGCCCCAGCATTTT. Residues: CASTPGQILQPQHF.

In this sample, this clone turned up once. The rearrangement links TRBV6-1 to TRBJ2-1; 9 bases fit TRBD1. Germline V gene data show CDR1 as MNHNS and CDR2 as SASEGT. This CDR3 is built from 16 residues. Trimming cost V 4 bases and J 0 bases; bases outside gene matches: 4. CDR3 loop: CASSGGTGRSYNEQFF. The CDR3 DNA reads as TGTGCCAGCAGTGGCGGGACAGGGCGCTCCTACAATGAGCAGTTCTTC.

This chain connects TRBV6-1 to TRBJ1-5; 7 bases align to TRBD1. Trimming at V came to 2 bases and at J to 13 bases, leaving 8 bases not matched to a gene. The CDR3 runs to 13 residues. The germline V gene has CDR1 MNHNS and CDR2 SASEGT. Here the CDR3 DNA reads TGTGCCAGCAGTGAATCTCGGACAGGACCGCAGCATTTT. This sequence encodes CASSESRTGPQHF.

V gene TRBV6-5 combines with J gene TRBJ2-7; 7 bases are shared with TRBD1. The J segment lost 3 bases and the V segment lost 8 bases, leaving 13 bases of the junction unmatched. Germline CDR1 and CDR2: MNHEY and SVGAGI. This CDR3 is 15 amino acids long. CDR3 protein: CASGTGQLVNYEQYF. CDR3 nucleotides: TGTGCCAGCGGAACGGGACAGCTCGTCAACTACGAGCAGTACTTC.

The V call is TRBV29-1, the J call TRBJ2-1; 10 bases map to TRBD1. The CDR3 length is 14 residues. Germline values: CDR1 SQVTM, CDR2 ANQGSEA. The junction had 9 bases not matched to a gene; V was cut back by 6 bases and J by 7 bases. CDR3 DNA sequence: TGCAGCGTAATCGGGACAGGGGTCAGGAATGAGCAGTTCTTC. It translates to CSVIGTGVRNEQFF.

This sequence joins TRBV19 and TRBJ2-3; 7 bases match TRBD2. The V gene end was trimmed by 6 bases and the J gene end by 4 bases; junction bases not matched to a gene: 10. The CDR3 is made up of 15 amino acids. Germline values: CDR1 LNHDA, CDR2 SQIVND (reference sequence). Here the CDR3 reads CASRDGRRPADTQYF. CDR3 DNA sequence: TGTGCCAGTAGAGACGGGAGGAGGCCCGCAGATACGCAGTATTTT.

The chain has TRBV7-8 and TRBJ2-1; 8 positions match TRBD2. The germline CDR1 and CDR2 sequences are SGHVS and FQNEAQ. The CDR3 runs 15 residues. Trimming took 5 bases from V and 7 from J; bases not matched to a gene: 10. As DNA, the CDR3 is TGTGCCAGCAGCCCCAAACCAGGGACTAGAAATGAGCAGTTCTTC. It codes for CASSPKPGTRNEQFF.

Written as DNA, the CDR3 is TGTGCCAGCAGTGTACTATCCAGCTTTCCCTACGAGCAGTACTTC. Residues: CASSVLSSFPYEQYF. This chain connects TRBV28 to TRBJ2-7; D is ambiguous. V was cut by 5 bases and J by 2 bases, with 16 bases left in between. Germline V gene data show CDR1 as MDHEN and CDR2 as SYDVKM. The CDR3 covers 15 residues.

This clone was seen a few times. The gene calls are TRBV4-3 and TRBJ1-1, with 7 bases lining up with TRBD1. V shed 2 bases, J shed 1 base, and the junction held 7 bases outside the gene matches. CDR3 length equals 16 residues. Per the germline V gene, CDR1 is LGHNA and CDR2 is YSLEER. The CDR3 DNA reads TGCGCCAGCAGCCAATCCCCAGGGGGTAGGAACACTGAAGCTTTCTTT. Translated, it gives CASSQSPGGRNTEAFF.

The chain couples TRBV28 to TRBJ1-4; 7 bases align to TRBD1. J gave up 6 bases and V 8 bases, and 9 bases lay outside the gene matches. Germline V gene data show CDR1 as MDHEN and CDR2 as SYDVKM. The CDR3 is 14 residues long. The CDR3, as DNA: TGTGCCAGCGGAACCACAGGGGCGGATGAAAAACTGTTTTTT. Protein: CASGTTGADEKLFF.